This T cell receptor (beta chain) was recorded in a study of T cells expressing NK-cell markers. Germline CDR1 is SGHRS and CDR2 is YFSETQ. This CDR3 comprises 14 residues. TCR beta cDNA was made by 5'RACE template switching with UMIs. TCRdb reanalyzed the 5' RACE reads, giving one entry per CDR3 protein sequence and no DNA. Its listing shows about 400,000 distinct CDR3 sequences. With respect to this clonotype: Its antigen is currently unknown.

Overall study findings and caveats: The dominant NKG2C+ clonotypes represented roughly 1.0-7.5% of CD8+ T cells in several donors.

Source material: blood T cells: a sorted CD56 or NKG2C T cell subset, CD4+ or CD8+ T cells, or bulk PBMC T cells (not recorded which). The receptor was isolated from a woman aged 45-60 years in good health. V usage is TRBV5-1 and J usage is TRBJ1-1; as DNA is missing, the TRBD1 call by TCRdb cannot be tested. CDR3 loop: CASSMTGLRSEAFF.